A single sample is the source of the 9 T cell receptor beta chains below, sequenced in a study of shared clonotypes between healthy human individuals. The repertoire was sequenced with immunoSEQ multiplex PCR; TCRdb's copy has only in-frame clones and lacks some. The table includes a few million clones, just over 90% detected once. Sequencing was performed on naive CD4+ T cells sorted from blood. Indicated subset: CD45RA+ positively selected. These receptors all come from a young man in good health.

The chain joins TRBV5-1 to TRBJ1-1; D is undetermined. The CDR3 extends over 15 amino acids. V was cut by 0 bases and J by 4 bases, with 13 bases left in between. The germline gives CDR1 SGHRS, CDR2 YFSETQ. The CDR3 DNA is TGCGCCAGCAGCTTGGCCACCACTTTGGGCACTGAAGCTTTCTTT. Its protein product is CASSLATTLGTEAFF.

Comment on this clone: Other DNA sequences in this specimen translate into the identical CDR3. This chain joins TRBV30 and TRBJ2-3, with TRBD2 identical over 11 bases. The CDR3 has 13 residues. Trimming at V came to 6 bases and at J to 4 bases, leaving 3 bases not matched to a gene. CDR1 is GTSNPN and CDR2 is SVGIG in the germline V gene (reference sequence). CDR3 nucleotides: TGTGCCTGCCTAGCGGGAGGCGCAGATACGCAGTATTTT. Its protein product is CACLAGGADTQYF.

This clone was recorded only once. The J gene is TRBJ1-4, the V gene TRBV19; 7 nucleotides line up with TRBD1. The trim removed 2 bases at V and 8 bases at J, leaving 2 bases unmatched. The CDR3 spans 13 residues. CDR1 LNHDA and CDR2 SQIVND come from the germline V gene (reference sequence). CDR3 in amino acids: CASSINRGEKLFF. CDR3 DNA sequence: TGTGCCAGTAGTATAAACAGGGGCGAAAAACTGTTTTTT.

In this sample, this clone turned up once. This sequence joins TRBV11-3 and TRBJ2-2; 9 bases align to TRBD1. There are 18 residues in the CDR3. Germline CDR1 and CDR2: SGHNT and YENEEA. J lost 3 bases, V lost 1 base, and 9 bases had no gene match. CDR3 coding DNA: TGTGCCAGCAGCTTAGGGGTTCATTGGACAGGGGACACCGGGGAGCTGTTTTTT. It specifies CASSLGVHWTGDTGELFF.

This sequence joins TRBV7-2 and TRBJ2-1; 7 nucleotides align to TRBD1. CDR1 is SGHTA and CDR2 is FQGNSA in the germline V gene. The ends lost 5 bases at V and 0 bases at J; junction bases unmatched: 10. The CDR3 runs 17 residues. This CDR3 reads CASSAGQAVSSYNEQFF. CDR3 DNA sequence: TGTGCCAGCAGCGCCGGACAGGCCGTTAGCTCCTACAATGAGCAGTTCTTC.

This clone appeared once. This sequence joins TRBV6-1 and TRBJ2-5; 10 bases are shared with TRBD1. This CDR3 region has 15 residues. The V segment lost 6 bases and the J segment 5 bases; nucleotides outside the gene matches: 9. CDR1 is MNHNS, CDR2 SASEGT, per germline. The CDR3 DNA reads TGTGCCAGCAGGGCGCCGGGACAGGGGATCGAGACCCAGTACTTC. Protein: CASRAPGQGIETQYF.

The chain links TRBV18 to TRBJ1-4; D gene uncertain. The germline V and J ends were trimmed by 5 bases and 5 bases, with 3 bases remaining between them. The germline gives CDR1 KGHSH, CDR2 LQKENI. This CDR3 spans 11 amino acids. This chain's CDR3 is CASSDNEKLFF. Written as DNA, the CDR3 is TGTGCCAGCTCAGACAATGAAAAACTGTTTTTT.

This clone was seen just once. The chain carries TRBV19 and TRBJ2-2; 7 positions agree with TRBD1. Per germline, CDR1 LNHDA and CDR2 SQIVND (reference sequence). The CDR3 loop spans 13 amino acids. J was trimmed by 6 bases and V by 5 bases; bases with no gene match: 3. CDR3 DNA sequence: TGTGCCAGTAGTCTTCAGGGGGCCGGGGAGCTGTTTTTT. Translating gives CASSLQGAGELFF.

The chain carries TRBV7-6 and TRBJ2-5; the D gene is possibly TRBD1 (7 bases). Per germline, CDR1 SGHVS and CDR2 FNYEAQ. V was shortened by 5 bases and J by 2 bases, with 18 bases between the two germline ends. The CDR3 loop spans 16 amino acids. Here the CDR3 reads CASSRGGQGVQETQYF. CDR3 nucleotides: TGTGCCAGCAGCCGAGGGGGGCAGGGGGTGCAAGAGACCCAGTACTTC. Drawing the rest from reference TRBV7-6 and TRBJ2-5, the complete variable domain is GAGVSQSPRYKVTKRGQDVALRCDPISGHVSLYWYRQALGQGPEFLTYFNYEAQQDKSGLPNDRFSAERPEGSISTLTIQRTEQRDSAMYRCASSRGGQGVQETQYFGPGTRLLVL.